Following are 5 T cell receptor beta chains from one sample sequenced in a study of T cell repertoires in cytomegalovirus infection. One entry per CDR3 protein, called by TCRdb with MiXCR from the reads. Here the sample spans some 940,000 distinct CDR3 sequences, 30% to 40% being singletons. These receptors have no identified antigens. The input for sequencing was cultured CD8+ T cells from PBMCs, taken from culture after CMV antigen stimulation. The receptors stem from a human donor in good health (CMV status not recorded). Some clones in this sample may be carry-over from other donors' samples.

This chain links TRBV7-2 with TRBJ1-3; weak D call: TRBD1 (5 bases). Between the trimmed V and J ends, which lost 5 bases and 0 bases, there was a span of 17 bases. In germline, CDR1 is SGHTA, CDR2 FQGNSA. The CDR3 is made up of 17 amino acids. The CDR3 here is CASSRRTEGLSGNTIYF. The CDR3 nucleotides are TGTGCCAGCAGCAGACGGACCGAGGGACTCTCTGGAAACACCATATATTTT.

The chain employs TRBV25-1 and TRBJ2-7, with 9 bases aligning to TRBD2. With 4 bases clipped from V and 4 bases from J, the junction kept 8 bases outside the gene matches. This CDR3 has 15 amino acids. CDR1 and CDR2 (germline): MGHDK, SYGVNS. The CDR3 DNA reads TGTGCCAGCAGTGGAGTCAGCGGGGGGTTATACGAGCAGTACGTC. This encodes CASSGVSGGLYEQYV.

This sequence joins TRBV5-6 and TRBJ2-7; D possibly corresponds to TRBD2 (5 bases). Per the germline V gene, CDR1 is SGHDT and CDR2 is YYEEEE. The V end lost 4 bases, the J end lost 0 bases, and 8 bases lay between the germline ends. The CDR3 is made up of 13 amino acids. The CDR3 loop reads CASSQRDSYEQYV. Here the CDR3 DNA reads TGTGCCAGCAGCCAGAGGGACTCCTACGAGCAGTACGTC.

V is TRBV6-8 and J is TRBJ1-1; TRBD1 might be the D (5 bases). Trimming shortened V by 3 bases and J by 11 bases, and 10 bases separated the two germline ends. The CDR3 loop spans 11 amino acids. Germline lookup yields CDR1 MNHGY and CDR2 SAAAGT. CDR3: CASSYRRQAFF. CDR3 DNA sequence: TGTGCCAGCAGTTATCGACGACAGGCTTTCTTT.

The chain carries TRBV13 and TRBJ1-1; maybe TRBD1 (5 bases). Germline V gene sequence: CDR1 PRHDT, CDR2 FYEKMQ (reference sequence). The CDR3 sequence is 16 residues long. V dropped 5 bases and J dropped 0 bases, with 16 bases sitting between them. The CDR3 coding sequence is TGTGCCAGCAGCATTTACCAGGGACCCATGAACACTGAAGCTTTCTTT. It specifies CASSIYQGPMNTEAFF.